What follows are 21 T cell receptor beta chains derived from one specimen sequenced in a study of T cell repertoires in cytomegalovirus infection. For these receptors, no antigen is known. Each CDR3 protein gets one entry after TCRdb re-called the reads with MiXCR. The top ten hold around 11% of the sample, which has 700,000 to 850,000 distinct CDR3 sequences, about 30% seen once. The material sequenced was cultured CD8+ T cells from PBMCs, taken from culture after CMV antigen stimulation. The receptors derive from a human donor in good health (CMV status not recorded). Some clones in this sample may be carry-over from other donors' samples.

The CDR3 is CASSNTGGPYEQYV. CDR3 in DNA: TGTGCCAGCAGCAACACAGGGGGCCCCTACGAGCAGTACGTC. The chain has TRBV5-6 and TRBJ2-7, with 9 nucleotides matching TRBD1. Trimming removed 4 bases from V and 2 bases from J; junction bases left unmatched: 4. There are 14 residues in the CDR3. Germline V gene lookup returns CDR1 SGHDT and CDR2 YYEEEE.

As concerns this clonotype: A much larger clone lies one base from this, so it may be a read error. The chain recombines TRBV12-3 or TRBV12-4 with TRBJ1-4, with D uncertain. CDR3 length: 13 residues. The CDR3 sequence is CASRPGRNEKLLF. In DNA, the CDR3 is TGTGCCAGCAGACCTGGTCGAAATGAAAAACTGTTATTT.

On this clonotype itself: Compared with germline, one end of the junction differs, possibly owing to a read error. The chain couples TRBV7-9 to TRBJ1-1; 8 bases fit TRBD1. Germline V lookup: CDR1 SEHNR, CDR2 FQNEAQ (reference sequence). This CDR3 spans 13 amino acids. Written as DNA, the CDR3 is TGTGCCAGCAACTTAGGGGGACAGGCTGAAGCTTTCTTT. Amino acids: CASNLGGQAEAFF.

This clonotype occurred many times. V and J are TRBV7-9 and TRBJ1-5, with a possible D match to TRBD1 (5 bases). The CDR3 spans 17 residues. Trimming pared 5 bases from V and 2 bases from J, leaving 19 bases between. Germline CDR1 reads SEHNR; CDR2 reads FQNEAQ (reference sequence). CDR3 coding DNA: TGTGCCAGCAGCCATATACCGGGGACTAGGGGCAATCAGCCCCAGCATTTT. The encoded protein is CASSHIPGTRGNQPQHF.

A word on this clonotype: One end of the junction varies from germline; a read error may be responsible. The chain is built from TRBV7-1 and TRBJ2-2; D remains ambiguous. TRBV7-1 is designated an ORF whose function remains uncertain. There are 13 residues in the CDR3. The CDR3 spells CTSSLGYTGELFF. DNA of the CDR3: TGTACCAGCAGCCTCGGTTACACCGGGGAGCTGTTTTTT.

This clonotype came up a few times. The CDR3 reads CASSLEEAGLYNEQFF. The DNA of the CDR3 is TGTGCCAGCAGCTTAGAGGAGGCGGGGCTATACAATGAGCAGTTCTTC. This chain links TRBV7-6 with TRBJ2-1; tentative D call: TRBD2 (6 bases). The CDR3 runs to 16 residues. Trimming removed 1 base from V and 4 bases from J, with 14 bases in between. CDR1 SGHVS and CDR2 FNYEAQ come from the germline V gene. Full variable domain (rest looked up from reference TRBV7-6 and TRBJ2-1): GAGVSQSPRYKVTKRGQDVALRCDPISGHVSLYWYRQALGQGPEFLTYFNYEAQQDKSGLPNDRFSAERPEGSISTLTIQRTEQRDSAMYRCASSLEEAGLYNEQFFGPGTRLTVL.

This clonotype was counted ten times or more. The chain combines TRBV7-9 with TRBJ1-5; D is undetermined. The CDR3 is made up of 12 amino acids. The germline V gene has CDR1 SEHNR and CDR2 FQNEAQ (reference sequence). Trimming removed 6 bases at V and 7 bases at J, with 10 bases between. CDR3: CASSSPGQPQHF. DNA for the CDR3: TGTGCCAGCAGTTCCCCGGGGCAGCCCCAGCATTTT.

This clonotype was observed a few times. The chain joins TRBV10-3 to TRBJ2-7; D is unresolved. V lost 6 bases and J lost 2, with 14 bases in between. Per germline, CDR1 ENHRY and CDR2 SYGVKD. The CDR3 has 14 residues. The CDR3 here is CAISEVTGPYEQYF. The CDR3 nucleotides are TGTGCCATCAGCGAGGTCACCGGGCCCTACGAGCAGTACTTC.

This clonotype was recorded many times. The V and J genes are TRBV7-6 and TRBJ2-1; D gene uncertain. Trimming left V 2 bases short and J 0 bases short, with 11 bases between. Looked up from germline, CDR1 is SGHVS and CDR2 is FNYEAQ. The CDR3 has 16 residues. The CDR3, as DNA: TGTGCCAGCAGCTTATACTCCTCTAGCTCCTACAATGAGCAGTTCTTC. Translating gives CASSLYSSSSYNEQFF.

The genes are TRBV29-1 and TRBJ1-2; possible D gene TRBD1, 6 bases. V gave up 7 bases and J gave up 8 bases, with 20 bases separating them. The CDR3 is 13 amino acids. The V gene's germline CDR1 is SQVTM and CDR2 ANQGSEA. CDR3 sequence reads: CSAGRVGGDGYTF. As DNA, the CDR3 is TGCAGCGCTGGGAGAGTCGGGGGCGACGGCTACACCTTC.

V and J are TRBV15 and TRBJ2-7; 9 bases agree with TRBD1. The CDR3 is 13 residues long. From germline, CDR1 is LNHNV and CDR2 YYDKDF (reference sequence). J was trimmed by 5 bases and V by 6 bases; bases with no gene match: 5. CDR3 bases: TGTGCCACCAGAACAGGGGGCTACGACGAGCAGTACTTC. Amino acid sequence: CATRTGGYDEQYF.

The chain is built from TRBV29-1 and TRBJ1-1; tentative D call: TRBD1 (5 bases). The CDR3 is made up of 12 amino acids. Deletions cut 5 bases from V and 0 bases from J, with 7 bases between. CDR1 SQVTM and CDR2 ANQGSEA come from the germline V gene. CDR3 in amino acids: CSVRGLNTEAFF. As DNA, the CDR3 is TGCAGCGTTAGGGGATTGAACACTGAAGCTTTCTTT.

This clonotype showed up just a few times. This chain connects TRBV12-5 to TRBJ2-1; 10 nucleotides align to TRBD1. CDR3 length equals 18 residues. The germline gives CDR1 LGHNT, CDR2 FRNRAP. J was trimmed by 7 bases and V by 4 bases; bases with no gene match: 16. Here the CDR3 reads CASGWDVGETGGNNEQFF. CDR3 nucleotides: TGTGCTAGTGGTTGGGACGTAGGAGAGACAGGGGGCAATAATGAGCAGTTCTTC.

In this sample, this clonotype turned up many times. The J gene is TRBJ1-1, the V gene TRBV7-6; D not resolved. CDR3 length: 15 amino acids. From germline, CDR1 is SGHVS and CDR2 FNYEAQ. The V end was cut by 5 bases, the J end by 0 bases, with 13 bases between. CDR3: CASSPRLDLNTEAFF. The CDR3 DNA is TGTGCCAGCAGCCCCCGCCTTGACCTGAACACTGAAGCTTTCTTT.

At least ten counts were recorded for this clonotype. The chain has TRBV12-5 and TRBJ2-7, with D possibly matching TRBD2 (6 bases). Germline V gene data show CDR1 as LGHNT and CDR2 as FRNRAP. The CDR3 consists of 13 residues. V was cut by 2 bases and J by 7 bases, with 12 bases left in between. This CDR3 reads CASGLSGGREQYF. Here the CDR3 DNA reads TGTGCTAGTGGTTTGTCCGGGGGACGAGAGCAGTACTTC. Full variable domain (remainder filled in from reference TRBV12-5 and TRBJ2-7): DARVTQTPRHKVTEMGQEVTMRCQPILGHNTVFWYRQTMMQGLELLAYFRNRAPLDDSGMPKDRFSAEMPDATLATLKIQPSEPRDSAVYFCASGLSGGREQYFGPGTRLTVT.

There are a few counts of this clonotype. The chain combines TRBV4-1 with TRBJ2-3; D is uncertain. Germline loops: CDR1 MGHRA, CDR2 YSYEKL. V dropped 0 bases and J dropped 0 bases, with 4 bases sitting between them. There are 14 residues in the CDR3. The CDR3 DNA reads TGCGCCAGCAGCCAAGAAACTAGCACAGATACGCAGTATTTT. As protein: CASSQETSTDTQYF.

In this sample, this clonotype turned up a few times. The chain couples TRBV5-1 to TRBJ2-1; 7 bases fit TRBD1. Germline CDR1 SGHRS, CDR2 YFSETQ. The junction had 4 bases not matched to a gene; V was cut back by 4 bases and J by 0 bases. CDR3 length equals 15 residues. The CDR3 DNA follows: TGCGCCAGCAGCCAAACAGGGGACTCCTACAATGAGCAGTTCTTC. This encodes CASSQTGDSYNEQFF.

This sequence joins TRBV29-1 and TRBJ2-7; D might be TRBD1 (5 bases). Germline V lookup: CDR1 SQVTM, CDR2 ANQGSEA. V gave up 6 bases and J gave up 4 bases, with 16 bases separating them. CDR3 length equals 13 residues. The CDR3 spells CSVETDRPYEQYF. The CDR3 DNA is TGCAGCGTGGAAACAGACAGACCTTACGAGCAGTACTTC.

This clonotype was recorded a few times. The chain has TRBV6-6 and TRBJ2-1; TRBD2 aligns across 9 bases. V was clipped by 5 bases and J by 4 bases; unmatched bases: 6. Germline lookup yields CDR1 MNHNY and CDR2 SVGAGI (reference sequence). The CDR3 runs to 15 residues. The CDR3 is CASSTLAGPYNEQFF. The DNA of the CDR3 is TGTGCCAGCAGTACTCTAGCGGGGCCGTACAATGAGCAGTTCTTC.

Only a few counts were recorded for this clonotype. The gene calls are TRBV6-5 and TRBJ2-2, with D possibly called TRBD1 or TRBD2 (6 bases each). Germline CDR1 is MNHEY and CDR2 is SVGAGI. V lost 2 bases to trimming and J lost 7 bases, with 17 bases between them. This CDR3 is built from 16 residues. DNA of the CDR3: TGTGCCAGCAGTTACAAGGAGGGGGGCCTGGGCGGGGAGCTGTTTTTT. This codes for CASSYKEGGLGGELFF.

This chain uses TRBV12-3 or TRBV12-4 with TRBJ2-3, with a weak D call TRBD2 (6 bases). Trimming took off 7 bases at V and 0 bases at J, with 11 bases between the two ends. This CDR3 has 14 residues. In DNA, the CDR3 is TGTGCCAGCAAGATTCGGGGGAGCACAGATACGCAGTATTTT. Protein sequence: CASKIRGSTDTQYF.